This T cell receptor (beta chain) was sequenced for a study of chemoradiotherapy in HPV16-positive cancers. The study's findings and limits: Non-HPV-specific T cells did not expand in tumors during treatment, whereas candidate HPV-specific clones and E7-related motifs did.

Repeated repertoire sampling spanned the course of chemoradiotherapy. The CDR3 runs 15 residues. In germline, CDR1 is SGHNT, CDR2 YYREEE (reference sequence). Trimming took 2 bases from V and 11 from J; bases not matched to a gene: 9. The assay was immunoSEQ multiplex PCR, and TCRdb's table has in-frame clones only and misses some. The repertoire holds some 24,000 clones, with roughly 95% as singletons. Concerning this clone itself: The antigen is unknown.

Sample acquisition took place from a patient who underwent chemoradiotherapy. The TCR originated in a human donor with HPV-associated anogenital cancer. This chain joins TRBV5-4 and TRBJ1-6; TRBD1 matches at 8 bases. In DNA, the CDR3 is TGTGCCAGCAGCTTTCAAGGGACAGGAAGGGCACCCCTCCACTTT. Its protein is CASSFQGTGRAPLHF. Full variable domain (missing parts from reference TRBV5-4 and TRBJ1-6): ETGVTQSPTHLIKTRGQQVTLRCSSQSGHNTVSWYQQALGQGPQFIFQYYREEENGRGNFPPRFSGLQFPNYSSELNVNALELDDSALYLCASSFQGTGRAPLHFGNGTRLTVT.